The 7 T cell receptor beta chains presented below share a single source sample, sequenced in a study of blood T cells in healthy people across ages. Through a sample-barcoded 5' primer and a J-beta primer mix, a second PCR was run for roughly 7 to 12 cycles. MiXCR was run by TCRdb on the 5' RACE reads, yielding one entry per CDR3 protein. The sample has around 820,000 distinct CDR3 sequences, 20% to 30% seen once; the top ten hold under 4.5%. The sample also formed part of further work on T cells of mothers and their children.

The sequenced sample was blood. The receptors were sampled from a boy between 10 and 17 years old in good health.

In its sample, this clonotype was seen a few times. The chain links TRBV6-1 to TRBJ2-2, with D tentatively TRBD2 (5 bases). Germline V gives CDR1 MNHNS, CDR2 SASEGT. The CDR3 totals 18 residues. The V gene lost 1 base and the J gene lost 0 bases, with 15 bases spanning the gap. The CDR3 DNA reads as TGTGCCAGCAGTGAAGGAGGGTTTACTAACGCGAACACCGGGGAGCTGTTTTTT. Translation: CASSEGGFTNANTGELFF.

This clonotype was counted only a few times. The chain is built from TRBV6-5 and TRBJ1-4; D ambiguous. The V end lost 4 bases, the J end lost 5 bases, and 11 bases lay between the germline ends. Germline V CDR1 and CDR2: MNHEY, SVGAGI. The CDR3 sequence is 14 residues long. CDR3 in DNA: TGTGCCAGCAGTTCACGACGGGTAAATGAAAAACTGTTTTTT. This gives the protein CASSSRRVNEKLFF.

The genes are TRBV7-8 and TRBJ1-1, with D tentatively TRBD1 (6 bases). Germline CDR1 reads SGHVS; CDR2 reads FQNEAQ. With 2 bases removed from V and 6 bases from J, the gap between germline ends came to 13 bases. This CDR3 spans 14 amino acids. The CDR3 nucleotides are TGTGCCAGCAGCTTAAAACAGGGTAGCGCTGAAGCTTTCTTT. It specifies CASSLKQGSAEAFF.

The J gene is TRBJ2-2, the V gene TRBV7-2, with D perhaps matching TRBD2 (5 bases). Germline-derived CDR1 and CDR2 are SGHTA and FQGNSA. The CDR3 sequence is 17 residues long. Trimming stripped 1 base from V and 4 bases from J, with 16 bases between. CDR3: CASSLVGDGIGTGELFF. The CDR3 coding sequence is TGTGCCAGCAGCTTAGTAGGAGACGGGATAGGCACCGGGGAGCTGTTTTTT.

This clonotype was detected only a few times. In nucleotides, the CDR3 is TGCAGCGTTGAATCATCGTCAGGGGACACCTACGAGCAGTACTTC. This gives the protein CSVESSSGDTYEQYF. The rearrangement joins TRBV29-1 to TRBJ2-7, with D perhaps TRBD1 (6 bases). Germline V lookup: CDR1 SQVTM, CDR2 ANQGSEA. V lost 2 bases to trimming and J lost 2 bases, with 16 bases between them. The CDR3 length is 15 residues.

CDR3 amino acids: CASNPRLAGGGEQYF. Here the CDR3 DNA reads TGTGCCAGCAATCCCCGACTAGCGGGGGGAGGCGAGCAGTACTTC. The chain has TRBV12-3 or TRBV12-4 and TRBJ2-5, with 13 positions matching TRBD2. Matching the DNA end better, TRBJ2-7 makes the J call doubtful. This CDR3 has 15 residues.

The chain is built from TRBV29-1 and TRBJ2-1; D is unclear. The CDR3 length is 13 residues. The germline V gene has CDR1 SQVTM and CDR2 ANQGSEA. V was trimmed by 5 bases and J by 8 bases, leaving 16 bases between them. CDR3 nucleotides: TGCAGCGTTTCGAGGCGTCGCCCAGATGAGCAGTTCTTC. It codes for CSVSRRRPDEQFF.